This TCR beta chain was documented in a study of blood T cell repertoires in COVID-19. Study at large: From T cells, B-cell-depleted T cells, or PBMCs came the material, which was cDNA or gDNA.

Those enrolled, adults aged roughly 18 to 100 years, came from fewer than 25 US areas. Symptom resolution, clearance, or two negative PCRs marked the recovered donors of Cohort 3. The protocol was immunoSEQ multiplex PCR, while the TCRdb copy is restricted to in-frame clones and leaves out a portion. This table holds a few hundred thousand clones, around nine tenths found once. Germline V lookup: CDR1 MNHEY, CDR2 SMNVEV (reference sequence). This CDR3 has 14 amino acids. The V gene end was trimmed by 6 bases and the J gene end by 10 bases; junction bases not matched to a gene: 12. The material sequenced was PBMCs or T cells enriched from blood (not recorded which). J is TRBJ1-1 and V is TRBV27, with TRBD1 identical over 9 bases. The source of this sequence is a woman in her thirties or forties who had recovered from COVID-19. The CDR3 coding sequence is TGTGCCAGCAGCCTCCGGGACAGGGACTCAGGAGCTTTCTTT. Residues: CASSLRDRDSGAFF.